Only a few counts were recorded for the clone carrying this TCR beta chain. Via MiXCR, TCRdb re-called the 5' RACE reads, giving one row per CDR3 protein. The profile shows a few hundred thousand distinct CDR3 sequences, approximately 9.6% of them singletons. The sample originates from a study of identical twins. V lost 5 bases and J 4 bases, leaving 16 bases between the germline ends. The CDR3 spans 15 residues. Germline values: CDR1 SEHNR, CDR2 FQNEAQ (reference sequence). The same sample was also studied in work on yellow fever vaccine responses in identical twins.

The chain links TRBV7-9 to TRBJ2-3, with a possible D match to TRBD2 (6 bases). The receptor was derived from a woman younger than 30 in good health. The sequencing sample was made of PBMCs. The CDR3 spells CASSGRTPGADTQYF. In DNA, the CDR3 is TGTGCCAGCAGCGGTAGGACTCCGGGGGCAGATACGCAGTATTTT.